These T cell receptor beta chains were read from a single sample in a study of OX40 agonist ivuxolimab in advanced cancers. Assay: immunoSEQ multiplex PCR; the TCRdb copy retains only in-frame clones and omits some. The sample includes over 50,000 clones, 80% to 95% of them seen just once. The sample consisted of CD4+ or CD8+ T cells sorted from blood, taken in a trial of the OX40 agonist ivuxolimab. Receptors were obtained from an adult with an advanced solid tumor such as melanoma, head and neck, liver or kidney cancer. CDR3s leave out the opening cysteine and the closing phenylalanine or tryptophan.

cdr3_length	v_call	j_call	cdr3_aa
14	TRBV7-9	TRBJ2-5	ASSTHRDRPSRTQY
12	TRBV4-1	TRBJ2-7	ASSQEGEFHEQY
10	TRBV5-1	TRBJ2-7	ASSVSPYEQY
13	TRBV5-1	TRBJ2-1	ASSLHSGIYNEQF
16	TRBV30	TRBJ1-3	AWSVRPRGGSAGNTIY
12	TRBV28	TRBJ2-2	ASTPEGYPGELF
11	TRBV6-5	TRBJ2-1	ASRNGVLDEQF
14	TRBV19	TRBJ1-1	ASTHSQGAANTEAF
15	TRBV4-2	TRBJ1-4	ASSQEGRDSSLEKLF
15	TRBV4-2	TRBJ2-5	ASSQAWRGGDEETQY
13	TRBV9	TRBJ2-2	ASSVQGMGTGELF
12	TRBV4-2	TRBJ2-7	ASSQDGDGHEQY
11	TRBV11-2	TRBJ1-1	ASTIGGTTEAF
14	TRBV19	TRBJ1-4	ASSIVTGPIGEKLF